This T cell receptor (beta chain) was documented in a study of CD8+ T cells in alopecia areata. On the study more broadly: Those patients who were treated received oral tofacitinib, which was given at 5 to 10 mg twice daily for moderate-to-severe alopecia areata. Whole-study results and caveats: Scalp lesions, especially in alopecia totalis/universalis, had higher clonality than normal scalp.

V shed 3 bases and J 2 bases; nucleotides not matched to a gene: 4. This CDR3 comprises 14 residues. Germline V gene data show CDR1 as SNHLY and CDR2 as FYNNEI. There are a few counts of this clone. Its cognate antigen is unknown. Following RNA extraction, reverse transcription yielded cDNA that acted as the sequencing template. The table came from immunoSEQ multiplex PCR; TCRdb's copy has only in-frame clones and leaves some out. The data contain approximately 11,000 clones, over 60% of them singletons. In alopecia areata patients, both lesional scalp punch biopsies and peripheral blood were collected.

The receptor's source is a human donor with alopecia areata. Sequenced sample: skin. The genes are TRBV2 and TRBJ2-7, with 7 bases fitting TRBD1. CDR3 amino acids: CASSEQGQTYEQYF. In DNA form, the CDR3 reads TGTGCCAGCAGTGAGCAGGGACAGACCTACGAGCAGTACTTC.